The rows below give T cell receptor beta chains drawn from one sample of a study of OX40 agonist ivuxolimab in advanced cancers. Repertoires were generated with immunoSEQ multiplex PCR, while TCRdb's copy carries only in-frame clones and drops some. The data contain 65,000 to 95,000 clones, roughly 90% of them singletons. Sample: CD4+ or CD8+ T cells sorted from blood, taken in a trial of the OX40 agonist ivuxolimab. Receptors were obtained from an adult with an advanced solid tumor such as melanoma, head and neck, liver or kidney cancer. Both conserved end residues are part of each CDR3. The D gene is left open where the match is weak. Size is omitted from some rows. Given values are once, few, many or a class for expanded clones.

CDR3 DNA: TGTGCCAGCACTGAGGGACCCTTAAGCACCATATATTTT
CDR3 protein: CASTEGPLSTIYF
V gene: TRBV7-9
J gene: TRBJ1-3
clone size: NA
D gene: NA

CDR3 DNA: TGTGCCAGCAGTGACGCAGCACCCCTCCACTTT
CDR3 protein: CASSDAAPLHF
V gene: TRBV2
J gene: TRBJ1-6
clone size: NA
D gene: NA

CDR3 DNA: TGTGCCAGCAGCTTAGGCAGACTAGCGGGAGGGACAGATACGCAGTATTTT
CDR3 protein: CASSLGRLAGGTDTQYF
V gene: TRBV7-3
J gene: TRBJ2-3
clone size: NA
D gene: TRBD2

CDR3 DNA: TGTGCCATCAGTGAAACCTACGGACGTGGCTCCTACGAGCAGTACTTC
CDR3 protein: CAISETYGRGSYEQYF
V gene: TRBV10-3
J gene: TRBJ2-7
clone size: NA
D gene: NA

CDR3 DNA: TGTGCCAGCTCACCCGGGACTACTCAAGAGACCCAGTACTTC
CDR3 protein: CASSPGTTQETQYF
V gene: TRBV18
J gene: TRBJ2-5
clone size: NA
D gene: TRBD2

CDR3 DNA: TGTGCCAGCAGAGACGGACAGGGGGCCTACGAGCAGTACTTC
CDR3 protein: CASRDGQGAYEQYF
V gene: TRBV5-8
J gene: TRBJ2-7
clone size: NA
D gene: TRBD1

CDR3 DNA: TGTGCCAGCAGTTACACGGACAGTTCCTACGAGCAGTACTTC
CDR3 protein: CASSYTDSSYEQYF
V gene: TRBV6-6
J gene: TRBJ2-7
clone size: NA
D gene: NA

CDR3 DNA: TGTGCCAGCAGCGTAGGGGCCAGTGGTTTCTATGGCTACACCTTC
CDR3 protein: CASSVGASGFYGYTF
V gene: TRBV9
J gene: TRBJ1-2
clone size: NA
D gene: NA

CDR3 DNA: TGCGCCAGCAGCCCTCAGGCGGGGGAGCAGTACTTC
CDR3 protein: CASSPQAGEQYF
V gene: TRBV5-1
J gene: TRBJ2-7
clone size: once
D gene: NA

CDR3 DNA: TGCGCCAGCAGTGAGCGTATGGCGGGGGGGCGGAATGAGCAGTTCTTC
CDR3 protein: CASSERMAGGRNEQFF
V gene: TRBV10-1
J gene: TRBJ2-1
clone size: NA
D gene: TRBD2

CDR3 DNA: TGTGCCAGCAGCTTTACAGGGTACTATGGCTACACCTTC
CDR3 protein: CASSFTGYYGYTF
V gene: TRBV7-3
J gene: TRBJ1-2
clone size: NA
D gene: NA

CDR3 DNA: TGTGCCAGTAGTATAGAGGCAGGGGATGGCTACACCTTC
CDR3 protein: CASSIEAGDGYTF
V gene: TRBV19
J gene: TRBJ1-2
clone size: once
D gene: NA

CDR3 DNA: TGTGCCAGCAGTGAGACGGGGAGGGCCGGGGAGCTGTTTTTT
CDR3 protein: CASSETGRAGELFF
V gene: TRBV27
J gene: TRBJ2-2
clone size: NA
D gene: TRBD2

CDR3 DNA: TGTGCCAGCAGTTACGGGGACAGGGGTGGCTACACCTTC
CDR3 protein: CASSYGDRGGYTF
V gene: TRBV6-5
J gene: TRBJ1-2
clone size: NA
D gene: TRBD1

CDR3 DNA: TGCGCCAGCAAACCTAGCGGGAGCCTAGCCAAAAACATTCAGTACTTC
CDR3 protein: CASKPSGSLAKNIQYF
V gene: TRBV10-1
J gene: TRBJ2-4
clone size: NA
D gene: TRBD2

CDR3 DNA: TGTGCCAGCAGCACCCTGGGCGTGGTGGATTTAAATGAGCAGTTCTTC
CDR3 protein: CASSTLGVVDLNEQFF
V gene: TRBV9
J gene: TRBJ2-1
clone size: NA
D gene: NA

CDR3 DNA: TGTGCCAGCAGCGTACAGGGTACCGGGGAGCTGTTTTTT
CDR3 protein: CASSVQGTGELFF
V gene: TRBV7-9
J gene: TRBJ2-2
clone size: NA
D gene: NA

CDR3 DNA: TGTGCCAGCAGCTTAGTAGGAACGGGAGACACAGATACGCAGTATTTT
CDR3 protein: CASSLVGTGDTDTQYF
V gene: TRBV7-2
J gene: TRBJ2-3
clone size: NA
D gene: NA

CDR3 DNA: TGTGCCAGCAGACCGCTAGCTTTTGGGGCCAACGTCCTGACTTTC
CDR3 protein: CASRPLAFGANVLTF
V gene: TRBV2
J gene: TRBJ2-6
clone size: NA
D gene: NA

CDR3 DNA: TGTGCCAGCAGCTTATCCGGGACAGGGTACGCGCAGTATTTT
CDR3 protein: CASSLSGTGYAQYF
V gene: TRBV7-9
J gene: TRBJ2-3
clone size: NA
D gene: TRBD1

CDR3 DNA: TGCAGCGTTGGGCCGGGACAGGGTAACCCAGATACGCAGTATTTT
CDR3 protein: CSVGPGQGNPDTQYF
V gene: TRBV29-1
J gene: TRBJ2-3
clone size: NA
D gene: TRBD1

CDR3 DNA: TGTGCCAGCAGTTTTGACAGGGCAAATCCACCCCTCCACTTT
CDR3 protein: CASSFDRANPPLHF
V gene: TRBV6-5
J gene: TRBJ1-6
clone size: NA
D gene: TRBD1

CDR3 DNA: TGTGCCAGTAGTATCCGTGGGGGCGCTGACTCACCCCTCCACTTT
CDR3 protein: CASSIRGGADSPLHF
V gene: TRBV19
J gene: TRBJ1-6
clone size: NA
D gene: NA

CDR3 DNA: TGTGCCAGCAGTTACCCAGGGGGGACTGAAGCTTTCTTT
CDR3 protein: CASSYPGGTEAFF
V gene: TRBV6-6
J gene: TRBJ1-1
clone size: NA
D gene: TRBD1

CDR3 DNA: TGTGCCAGCACCCTAAGGGAGACGGGTAATGAAAAACTGTTTTTT
CDR3 protein: CASTLRETGNEKLFF
V gene: TRBV5-4
J gene: TRBJ1-4
clone size: NA
D gene: NA